The 5 T cell receptor beta chains in this list originate from one sample, sequenced in a study of tissue T cells after allogeneic stem cell transplantation. Assay: immunoSEQ multiplex PCR; the TCRdb copy retains only in-frame clones and omits some. The table shows about 7,400 clones, with around a third occurring only once. Time point specified: mouse harvest day 14 after allogeneic transplant. Tail vein injection delivered 10^7 T-cell-depleted bone marrow cells and 10^6 splenic CD5+ T cells. Sequencing was performed on skin. These receptors all stem from a female BALB/c mouse given C57BL/6 T cells with graft-versus-host disease after an allogeneic hematopoietic cell transplant.

Within the sample, this clone is medium-sized. Any gene name here is a mouse gene name. From the germline J gene comes the end of the CDR3, since the read stops 1 residue before it. This rearrangement joins TRBV23 to TRBJ2-5; TRBD2, as called in the table, went unchecked against the DNA. CDR1 is KGHTA, CDR2 FQNQQP, per germline. This CDR3 comprises 15 residues. The CDR3 here is CSSSQRLGGQDTQYF. CDR3 DNA (partial): TGCTCCAGCAGTCAAAGACTGGGGGGGCAAGACACCCAGTAC.

This clone showed up just a few times. Gene names denote mouse genes. The read finishes 1 residue shy of the CDR3 end, and the germline J gene is used to complete it. The chain is built from TRBV17 and TRBJ2-5; D tentatively fits TRBD1 or TRBD2 (5 bases each). Per the germline V gene, CDR1 is MNHDT and CDR2 is YYDKIL. V dropped 6 bases and J dropped 3 bases, with 10 bases sitting between them. The CDR3 is 13 residues long. Partial CDR3 DNA: TGTGCTAGCAGGGGGGACGTACAAGACACCCAGTAC. It yields the protein CASRGDVQDTQY. The whole CDR3 sequence is CASRGDVQDTQYF.

On this clone itself: The gene names here belong to mouse. With the read ending 1 residue before the CDR3 end, the germline J gene is used to fill in that end. The chain has TRBV13-3 and TRBJ2-3; D call uncertain. Germline-derived CDR1 and CDR2 are NNHDY and SYVADS. This CDR3 contains 14 residues. V lost 3 bases to trimming and J lost 1 base, with 9 bases between them. The sequenced CDR3 bases are TGTGCCAGCAGTGGGAGGGAAGGTGCAGAAACGCTGTAT. This translates into CASSGREGAETLY. The CDR3 in its entirety is CASSGREGAETLYF.

Concerning this clone itself: Each gene name is a mouse one. The CDR3 is cut off 1 residue early in the read; its end comes from the germline J gene. The rearrangement uses TRBV19 and TRBJ2-7, with 9 nucleotides matching TRBD2. This CDR3 has 14 residues. The trim removed 4 bases at V and 3 bases at J, leaving 5 bases unmatched. The germline gives CDR1 FNHDT, CDR2 SITEND (reference sequence). Partial CDR3 DNA: TGTGCCAGCAGTTCTCCGGGACTGGGCTATGAACAGTAC. Translation: CASSSPGLGYEQY. In full, the CDR3 is CASSSPGLGYEQYF.

By proportion, this clone is medium-sized. Genes here carry mouse names. Sequencing ends 1 residue short of the CDR3 end; the germline J gene provides the rest. This rearrangement joins TRBV26 to TRBJ2-3; 8 positions match TRBD1. CDR3 size: 15 residues. The ends lost 6 bases at V and 1 base at J; junction bases unmatched: 6. From germline, CDR1 is KGHPV and CDR2 FQNQEV (reference sequence). CDR3 sequence reads: CASRQGAGGAETLYF. Partial CDR3 DNA: TGTGCCAGCAGGCAGGGGGCGGGTGGTGCAGAAACGCTGTAT.